This T cell receptor (beta chain) was sequenced in a study of technical replicates of blood from several donors. The junction had 7 bases not matched to a gene; V was cut back by 5 bases and J by 3 bases. Germline V gene sequence: CDR1 MNHEY, CDR2 SMNVEV (reference sequence). The CDR3 loop spans 15 amino acids. Data came from immunoSEQ multiplex PCR; TCRdb stores just in-frame clones and leaves some out. The sample comprises 80,000 or so clones, less than 99% of which are singletons, and approximately 0.21% rests with the top ten. The V gene is TRBV27, the J gene TRBJ1-5; 7 bases are shared with TRBD1. This TCR was recovered from a human donor in good health. Input material: T cells isolated from PBMCs. CDR3 sequence reads: CASSEMTGSNQPQHF. The CDR3 DNA reads as TGTGCCAGCAGTGAAATGACAGGGTCCAATCAGCCCCAGCATTTT.